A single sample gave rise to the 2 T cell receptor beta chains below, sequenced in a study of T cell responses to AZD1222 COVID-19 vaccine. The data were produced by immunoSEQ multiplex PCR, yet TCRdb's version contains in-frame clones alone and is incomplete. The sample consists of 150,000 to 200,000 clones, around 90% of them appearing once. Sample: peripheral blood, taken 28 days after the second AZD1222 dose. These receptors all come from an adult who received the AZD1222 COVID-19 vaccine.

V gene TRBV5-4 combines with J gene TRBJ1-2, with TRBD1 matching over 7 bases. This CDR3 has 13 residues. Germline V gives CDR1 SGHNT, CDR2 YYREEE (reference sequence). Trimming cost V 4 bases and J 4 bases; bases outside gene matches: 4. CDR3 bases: TGTGCCAGCAGCCCGGGACAGCTCTATGGCTACACCTTC. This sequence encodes CASSPGQLYGYTF. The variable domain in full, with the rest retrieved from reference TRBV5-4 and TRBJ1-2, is ETGVTQSPTHLIKTRGQQVTLRCSSQSGHNTVSWYQQALGQGPQFIFQYYREEENGRGNFPPRFSGLQFPNYSSELNVNALELDDSALYLCASSPGQLYGYTFGSGTRLTVV.

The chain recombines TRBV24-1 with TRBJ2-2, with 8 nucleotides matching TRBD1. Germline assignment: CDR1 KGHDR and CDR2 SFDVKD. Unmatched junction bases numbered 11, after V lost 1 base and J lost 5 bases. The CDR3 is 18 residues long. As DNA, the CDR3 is TGTGCCACCAGTGATTTTCCCCGGACAGGGATAGAGACCGGGGAGCTGTTTTTT. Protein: CATSDFPRTGIETGELFF.